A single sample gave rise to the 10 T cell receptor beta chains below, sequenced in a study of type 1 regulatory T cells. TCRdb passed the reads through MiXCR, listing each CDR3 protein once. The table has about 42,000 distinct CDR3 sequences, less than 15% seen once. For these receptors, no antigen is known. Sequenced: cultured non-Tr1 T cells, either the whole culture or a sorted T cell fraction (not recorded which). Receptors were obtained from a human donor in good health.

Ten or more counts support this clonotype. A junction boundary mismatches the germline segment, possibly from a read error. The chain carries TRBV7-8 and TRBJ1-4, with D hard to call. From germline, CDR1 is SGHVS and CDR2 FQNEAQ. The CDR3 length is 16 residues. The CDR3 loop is CASSLASSPKNGKLFF. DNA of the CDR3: TGTGCCAGCAGCTTAGCCTCGTCTCCGAAGAATGGAAAACTGTTTTTT.

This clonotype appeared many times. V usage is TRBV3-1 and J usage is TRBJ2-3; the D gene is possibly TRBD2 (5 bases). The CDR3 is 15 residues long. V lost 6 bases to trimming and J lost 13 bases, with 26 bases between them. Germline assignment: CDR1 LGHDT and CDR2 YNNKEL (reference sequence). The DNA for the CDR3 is TGTGCCAGCAGACCCTCGTGGGGAGAGTACCCACGGGAGTATTTT. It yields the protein CASRPSWGEYPREYF.

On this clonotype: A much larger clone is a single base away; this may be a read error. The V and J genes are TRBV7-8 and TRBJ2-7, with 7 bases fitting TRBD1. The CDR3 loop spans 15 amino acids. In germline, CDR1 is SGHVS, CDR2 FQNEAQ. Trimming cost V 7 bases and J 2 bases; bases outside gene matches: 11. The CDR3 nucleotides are TGTGCCAGCAACAGAACCGGGACAGAGGCCTACGAGCAGTACTTC. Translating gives CASNRTGTEAYEQYF.

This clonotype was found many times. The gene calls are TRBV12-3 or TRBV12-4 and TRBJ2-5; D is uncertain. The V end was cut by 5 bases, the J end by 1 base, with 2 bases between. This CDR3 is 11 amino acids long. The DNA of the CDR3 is TGTGCCAGCAGTCGCCAAGAGACCCAGTACTTC. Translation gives CASSRQETQYF.

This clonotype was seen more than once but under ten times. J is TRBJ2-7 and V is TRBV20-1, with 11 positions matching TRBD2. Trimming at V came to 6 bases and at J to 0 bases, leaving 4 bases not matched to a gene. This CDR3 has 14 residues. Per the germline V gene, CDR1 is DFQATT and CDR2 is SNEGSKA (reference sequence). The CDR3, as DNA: TGCAGTGCATTAGCGGGAGGGGTCTCCTACGAGCAGTACTTC. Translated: CSALAGGVSYEQYF.

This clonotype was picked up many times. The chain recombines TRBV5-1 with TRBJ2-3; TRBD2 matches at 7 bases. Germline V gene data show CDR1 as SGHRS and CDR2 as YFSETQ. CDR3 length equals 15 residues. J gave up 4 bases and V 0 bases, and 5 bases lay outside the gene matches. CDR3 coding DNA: TGCGCCAGCAGCTTGGGAGGAACTAGCGCAGATACGCAGTATTTT. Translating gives CASSLGGTSADTQYF.

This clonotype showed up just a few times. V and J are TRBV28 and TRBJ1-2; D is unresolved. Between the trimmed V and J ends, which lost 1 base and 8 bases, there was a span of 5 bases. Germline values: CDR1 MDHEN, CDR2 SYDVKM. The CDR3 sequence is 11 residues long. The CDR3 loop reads CASSLSRGYTF. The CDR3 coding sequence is TGTGCCAGCAGTTTATCTCGCGGCTACACCTTC.

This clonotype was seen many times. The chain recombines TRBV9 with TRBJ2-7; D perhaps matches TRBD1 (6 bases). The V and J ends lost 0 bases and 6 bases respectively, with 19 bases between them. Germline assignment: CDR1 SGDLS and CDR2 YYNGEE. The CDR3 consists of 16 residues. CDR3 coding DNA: TGTGCCAGCAGCGTAGCAGGGGCCGCCGGGGCAGGCGAGCAGTACTTC. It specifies CASSVAGAAGAGEQYF.

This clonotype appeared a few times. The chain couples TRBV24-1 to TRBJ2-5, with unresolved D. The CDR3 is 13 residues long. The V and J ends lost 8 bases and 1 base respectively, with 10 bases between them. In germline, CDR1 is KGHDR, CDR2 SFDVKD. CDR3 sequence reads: CATTSSGQETQYF. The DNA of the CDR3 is TGTGCCACCACTTCCTCCGGCCAAGAGACCCAGTACTTC.

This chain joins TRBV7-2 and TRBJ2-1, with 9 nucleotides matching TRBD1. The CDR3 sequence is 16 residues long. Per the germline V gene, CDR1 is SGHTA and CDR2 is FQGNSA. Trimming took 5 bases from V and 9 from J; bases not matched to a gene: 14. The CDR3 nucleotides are TGTGCCAGCAGCCAAGCTCCGGGACAGGGCGTGGGTGAGCAGTTCTTC. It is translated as CASSQAPGQGVGEQFF.